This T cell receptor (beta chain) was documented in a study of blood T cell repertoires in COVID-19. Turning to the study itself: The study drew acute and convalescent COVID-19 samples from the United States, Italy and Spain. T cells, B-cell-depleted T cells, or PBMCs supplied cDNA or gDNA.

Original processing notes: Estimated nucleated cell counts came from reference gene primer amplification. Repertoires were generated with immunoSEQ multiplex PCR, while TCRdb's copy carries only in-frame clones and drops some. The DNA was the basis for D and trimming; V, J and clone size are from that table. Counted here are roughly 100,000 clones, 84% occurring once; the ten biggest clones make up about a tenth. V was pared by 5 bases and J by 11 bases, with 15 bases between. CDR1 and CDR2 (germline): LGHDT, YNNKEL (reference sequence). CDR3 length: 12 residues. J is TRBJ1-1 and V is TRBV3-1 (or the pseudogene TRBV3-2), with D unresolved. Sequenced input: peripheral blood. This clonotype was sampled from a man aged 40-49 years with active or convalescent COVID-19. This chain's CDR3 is CASSSSRSMAFF. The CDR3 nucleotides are TGTGCCAGCAGCTCTTCACGCAGTATGGCTTTCTTT.